The next 24 T cell receptor beta chains were all read from a single sample in a study of shared clonotypes between healthy human individuals. Measured with immunoSEQ multiplex PCR; TCRdb has only the in-frame clones, and not every one. The sample lists around 1.1 million clones, 60% to 85% occurring once. The material sequenced was memory CD4+ T cells from PBMCs. Regarding subset: CD45RA-negative fraction. All receptors come from a man aged 18 to 29 in good health. Some clones in this sample may be carry-over from other donors' samples.

The chain links TRBV4-1 to TRBJ2-1; a weak D match, TRBD1 (6 bases). The CDR3 is made up of 17 amino acids. The V end lost 4 bases, the J end lost 7 bases, and 23 bases lay between the germline ends. Germline-derived CDR1 and CDR2 are MGHRA and YSYEKL. The CDR3 reads CASSRYGIALRGNEQFF. The DNA of the CDR3 is TGCGCCAGCAGCCGCTACGGCATAGCGCTTAGGGGGAATGAGCAGTTCTTC.

This chain connects TRBV7-2 to TRBJ2-1; no definite D call. The CDR3 is made up of 13 amino acids. Trimming pared 4 bases from V and 7 bases from J, leaving 11 bases between. Germline V gene lookup returns CDR1 SGHTA and CDR2 FQGNSA. This CDR3 reads CASSSTTMNEQFF. The CDR3 DNA reads TGTGCCAGCAGCTCGACCACGATGAATGAGCAGTTCTTC.

J is TRBJ2-2 and V is TRBV27, with TRBD2 as a possible D gene (6 bases). The V end was cut by 10 bases, the J end by 0 bases, with 18 bases between. The V gene's germline CDR1 is MNHEY and CDR2 SMNVEV (reference sequence). The CDR3 has 16 amino acids. The CDR3 protein is CATLPLRGANTGELFF. The DNA for the CDR3 is TGTGCCACCCTTCCCTTGCGGGGAGCGAACACCGGGGAGCTGTTTTTT.

The chain couples TRBV4-1 to TRBJ2-7; tentative D call: TRBD2 (6 bases). V was pared by 3 bases and J by 2 bases, with 23 bases between. CDR3 length equals 18 residues. Germline V gene data show CDR1 as MGHRA and CDR2 as YSYEKL. The CDR3 DNA is TGCGCCAGCAGCCATCCCCTCTTTGACGGGAGAAGGACCTACGAGCAGTACTTC. It yields the protein CASSHPLFDGRRTYEQYF.

A remark on this clone: A far larger clone is only one base removed, so a read error is likely. The chain is built from TRBV11-3 and TRBJ2-3; TRBD2 agrees at 12 bases. Germline values: CDR1 SGHNT, CDR2 YENEEA. This CDR3 has 15 amino acids. The J segment lost 4 bases and the V segment lost 4 bases, leaving 3 bases of the junction unmatched. The CDR3 DNA is TGTGCCAGCAGCTCCCGACTAGCGGGAGCAGATACGCAGTATTTT. Translation: CASSSRLAGADTQYF.

The rearrangement links TRBV6-6 to TRBJ1-1, with D maybe TRBD1 (5 bases). The CDR3 totals 16 residues. Trimming removed 10 bases from V and 5 bases from J, with 26 bases in between. Germline V lookup: CDR1 MNHNY, CDR2 SVGAGI (reference sequence). The CDR3 nucleotides are TGTGCCACCTCCCCCCGAACGAGGGGTTGGAATACTGAAGCTTTCTTT. Residues: CATSPRTRGWNTEAFF.

This clone was picked up a small number of times. The rearrangement joins TRBV27 to TRBJ1-1; TRBD1 matches at 9 bases. The CDR3 has 12 residues. CDR1 is MNHEY and CDR2 is SMNVEV in the germline V gene (reference sequence). V lost 8 bases and J lost 6; bases outside the gene matches: 4. CDR3 residues: CASWDRVAEAFF. The CDR3 coding sequence is TGTGCCAGCTGGGACAGGGTCGCTGAAGCTTTCTTT.

This chain connects TRBV2 to TRBJ1-5; no clear D. CDR3 size: 14 residues. Germline assignment: CDR1 SNHLY and CDR2 FYNNEI. The germline V and J ends were trimmed by 8 bases and 6 bases, with 17 bases remaining between them. The CDR3: CASHRGSDAQPQHF. The DNA of the CDR3 is TGTGCCAGCCATCGTGGAAGTGACGCTCAGCCCCAGCATTTT.

This rearrangement joins TRBV5-5 to TRBJ2-7, with 10 nucleotides matching TRBD2. This CDR3 is 15 amino acids long. Germline V gives CDR1 SGHKS, CDR2 YYEKEE (reference sequence). V shed 0 bases and J 4 bases; nucleotides not matched to a gene: 4. The CDR3 DNA reads as TGTGCCAGCAGCTTGGGGCCTAGCGGGAGTTACGAGCAGTACTTC. Amino acids: CASSLGPSGSYEQYF.

This chain connects TRBV19 to TRBJ1-5; D might be TRBD1 (5 bases). V shed 4 bases and J shed 0 bases, with 10 bases lying between them. The CDR3 loop spans 15 amino acids. Germline V gene lookup returns CDR1 LNHDA and CDR2 SQIVND (reference sequence). CDR3 sequence reads: CASSTGTVSNQPQHF. The DNA of the CDR3 is TGTGCCAGTAGTACCGGGACGGTTAGCAATCAGCCCCAGCATTTT.

The V and J genes are TRBV28 and TRBJ2-7, with D unresolved. The CDR3 consists of 13 residues. Deletions cut 3 bases from V and 2 bases from J, with 8 bases between. Looked up from germline, CDR1 is MDHEN and CDR2 is SYDVKM. The CDR3 DNA is TGTGCCAGCAGTTTGGAAGGGACCTACGAGCAGTACTTC. Encoded protein: CASSLEGTYEQYF.

The chain uses TRBV7-9 and TRBJ1-1; D ambiguous. The germline gives CDR1 SEHNR, CDR2 FQNEAQ (reference sequence). The ends were cut back, 5 bases at V and 3 bases at J, with 10 bases in the middle. The CDR3 loop spans 13 amino acids. As DNA, the CDR3 is TGTGCCAGCAGCCAAGAAAGGTACACTGAAGCTTTCTTT. Protein: CASSQERYTEAFF.

The rearrangement uses TRBV19 and TRBJ2-5; 10 bases line up with TRBD1. The CDR3 sequence is 14 residues long. Germline assignment: CDR1 LNHDA and CDR2 SQIVND (reference sequence). V was pared by 10 bases and J by 5 bases, with 10 bases of the junction left unmatched. CDR3 residues: CATRPGTGVETQYF. CDR3 sequence (DNA): TGTGCCACCCGCCCCGGGACAGGGGTTGAGACCCAGTACTTC. Full variable domain (remainder filled in from reference TRBV19 and TRBJ2-5): DGGITQSPKYLFRKEGQNVTLSCEQNLNHDAMYWYRQDPGQGLRLIYYSQIVNDFQKGDIAEGYSVSREKKESFPLTVTSAQKNPTAFYLCATRPGTGVETQYFGPGTRLLVL.

The V gene is TRBV28, the J gene TRBJ2-7; a possible D gene is TRBD1 (6 bases). Germline V lookup: CDR1 MDHEN, CDR2 SYDVKM. The CDR3 sequence is 14 residues long. V shed 6 bases and J shed 5 bases, with 17 bases lying between them. The CDR3 is CASSPLQGFHEQYF. The CDR3, as DNA: TGTGCCAGCAGCCCGCTACAGGGTTTCCACGAGCAGTACTTC.

The genes are TRBV4-1 and TRBJ1-4; D possibly corresponds to TRBD1 (6 bases). Germline V gives CDR1 MGHRA, CDR2 YSYEKL. This CDR3 is 16 amino acids long. Trimming stripped 0 bases from V and 8 bases from J, with 16 bases between. CDR3 residues: CASSQERGGRGEKLFF. The CDR3 nucleotides read TGCGCCAGCAGCCAAGAAAGGGGGGGTAGAGGGGAAAAACTGTTTTTT.

The DNA for the CDR3 is TGCGCCAGCAGTCAATCTTCCCTAAACGGGACAAATGCTTTTGGTCAGCCCCAGCATTTT. This codes for CASSQSSLNGTNAFGQPQHF. The chain carries TRBV23-1 and TRBJ1-5; D possibly corresponds to TRBD1 (6 bases). TRBV23-1 is annotated as an ORF whose role is uncertain. The CDR3 length is 20 residues. Trimming pared 0 bases from V and 6 bases from J, leaving 27 bases between.

Many counts were recorded for this clone. J is TRBJ1-3 and V is TRBV7-9, with unresolved D. The length of the CDR3 is 14 residues. V lost 4 bases, J lost 3 bases, and 10 bases lay in between. Germline CDR1 is SEHNR and CDR2 is FQNEAQ (reference sequence). Here the CDR3 DNA reads TGTGCCAGCAGCTCACTACTTAGTGGAAACACCATATATTTT. Its translation: CASSSLLSGNTIYF.

A single count supports this clone. The chain employs TRBV6-1 and TRBJ1-4; TRBD1 matches at 7 bases. Trimming took 4 bases from V and 10 from J; bases not matched to a gene: 9. The CDR3 has 14 amino acids. CDR1 and CDR2 (germline): MNHNS, SASEGT. For the CDR3, the DNA is TGTGCCAGCAGTGGGGGCCAGGGGGTCGGAAAACTGTTTTTT. Amino acids: CASSGGQGVGKLFF.

This clone was seen a few times. CDR3 protein: CASSQVFGQGVGNTIYF. The CDR3 DNA is TGCGCCAGCAGCCAAGTTTTTGGACAGGGTGTTGGAAACACCATATATTTT. V usage is TRBV4-3 and J usage is TRBJ1-3; 8 bases are a match to TRBD1. With 1 base clipped from V and 3 bases from J, the junction kept 8 bases outside the gene matches. This CDR3 spans 17 amino acids. Germline V gene lookup returns CDR1 LGHNA and CDR2 YSLEER.

The V and J genes are TRBV7-2 and TRBJ2-1; D is tentatively TRBD1 or TRBD2 (5 bases each). The CDR3 sequence is 15 residues long. Germline V gene lookup returns CDR1 SGHTA and CDR2 FQGNSA. Trimming took off 4 bases at V and 0 bases at J, with 10 bases between the two ends. For the CDR3, the DNA is TGTGCCAGCAGCTCCGGGACGAGCTCCTACAATGAGCAGTTCTTC. Translation: CASSSGTSSYNEQFF.

On this clone itself: A read error may account for a junction end that differs from germline. The chain joins TRBV5-6 to TRBJ2-5; 8 nucleotides agree with TRBD2. This CDR3 contains 14 residues. The germline V gene has CDR1 SGHDT and CDR2 YYEEEE. In nucleotides, the CDR3 is TGTGCCAGCAGCTTTGGGACTAGGACCCCCACATTGGACTTC. It is translated as CASSFGTRTPTLDF.

In this sample, this clone turned up a few times. This rearrangement joins TRBV27 to TRBJ2-3, with D tentatively TRBD2 (5 bases). Germline V gene lookup returns CDR1 MNHEY and CDR2 SMNVEV (reference sequence). The germline V and J ends were trimmed by 6 bases and 5 bases, with 15 bases remaining between them. This CDR3 has 14 amino acids. This chain's CDR3 is CASRYLEAVDTQYF. The CDR3 nucleotides read TGTGCCAGCAGATATCTAGAAGCGGTAGATACGCAGTATTTT.

The genes are TRBV13 and TRBJ2-7; 8 bases match TRBD2. With V trimmed by 0 bases and J by 3 bases, 10 bases remained unmatched. Per germline, CDR1 PRHDT and CDR2 FYEKMQ (reference sequence). CDR3 length: 17 amino acids. CDR3 in amino acids: CASSLGFLAGGSYEQYF. The DNA for the CDR3 is TGTGCCAGCAGCTTAGGATTCCTGGCGGGAGGTAGCTACGAGCAGTACTTC.

Remarks on this clone: The junction shows a germline mismatch at one end, possibly a read error. CDR3 in amino acids: CASSSNPQGLIF. The CDR3 DNA reads as TGTGCCAGCAGTTCAAACCCTCAGGGGCTTATCTTC. This chain joins TRBV28 and TRBJ2-7; weak D call: TRBD1 (6 bases). The germline V gene has CDR1 MDHEN and CDR2 SYDVKM. CDR3 length equals 12 residues.